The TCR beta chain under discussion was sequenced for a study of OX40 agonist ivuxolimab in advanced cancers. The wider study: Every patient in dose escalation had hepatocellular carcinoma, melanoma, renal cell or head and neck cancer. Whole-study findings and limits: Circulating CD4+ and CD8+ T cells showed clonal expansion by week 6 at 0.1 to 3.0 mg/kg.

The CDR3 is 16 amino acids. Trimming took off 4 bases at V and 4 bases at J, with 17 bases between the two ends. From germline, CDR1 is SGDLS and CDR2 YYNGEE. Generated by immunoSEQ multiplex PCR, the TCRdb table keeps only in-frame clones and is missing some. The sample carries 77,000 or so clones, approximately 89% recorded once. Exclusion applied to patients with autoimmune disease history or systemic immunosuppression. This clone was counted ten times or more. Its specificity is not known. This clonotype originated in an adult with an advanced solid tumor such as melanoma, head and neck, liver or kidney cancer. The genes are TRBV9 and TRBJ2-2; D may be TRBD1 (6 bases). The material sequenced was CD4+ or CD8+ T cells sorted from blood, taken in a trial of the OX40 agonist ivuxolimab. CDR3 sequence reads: CASSPHNRAGTGELFF. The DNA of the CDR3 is TGTGCCAGCAGCCCCCATAACAGGGCAGGCACCGGGGAGCTGTTTTTT.